This T cell receptor beta chain was sequenced for a study of CXCR3-negative and CXCR3-positive naive CD8 T cells. In regard to this clonotype: The antigen is unknown.

The authors prepared UMI-labeled TRB cDNA libraries by 5' RACE. For each CDR3 protein, TCRdb gives one entry from its re-call of the 5' RACE reads, without DNA. The specimen's table records approximately 10,000 distinct CDR3 sequences. Study-wide results and caveats: The TRBV-TRBJ usage of naive CXCR3-negative and CXCR3-positive cells was similar, but that of memory cells differed.

The germline CDR1 and CDR2 sequences are SGHRS and YFSETQ. The CDR3 spans 16 residues. Naive cells were sorted as CD45RO-, CCR7+, CD27+ and CD95-. The V call is TRBV5-1, the J call TRBJ2-7; TCRdb selects TRBD2, and the lack of DNA leaves this call unchecked. The sequencing sample was made of naive CXCR3- CD8+ T cells from blood. Subset in this sample: CD45RO-CCR7+CD27+CD95- naive CD8+ T cells lacking CXCR3 (TNR3-). The sequence was collected from a human donor in good health. Some clones in this sample may be carry-over from other donors' samples. The CDR3 is CASSVSGSPASYEQYF.